The 23 T cell receptor beta chains below were found in one sample sequenced in a study of cytomegalovirus exposure and HLA in healthy donors. The PCR ran on 60 Vbeta and 13 Jbeta primers. Libraries were prepared by immunoSEQ multiplex PCR; TCRdb keeps only in-frame clonotypes and omits some of them. This sample's table has around 130,000 clones. The sequenced sample was PBMCs. All receptors come from a woman aged 40 to 49 in good health and CMV-seronegative.

The chain is built from TRBV6-6 and TRBJ1-1; perhaps TRBD1 as D (5 bases). This CDR3 comprises 15 residues. Germline CDR1 and CDR2: MNHNY and SVGAGI (reference sequence). Trimming stripped 6 bases from V and 5 bases from J, with 19 bases between. The CDR3 is CASRPGSRSSTEAFF. The CDR3 DNA reads as TGTGCCAGCAGGCCAGGGTCTAGGAGTTCGACTGAAGCTTTCTTT.

This chain connects TRBV19 to TRBJ2-2, with D perhaps matching TRBD2 (5 bases). The CDR3 is 14 amino acids. With 1 base removed from V and 5 bases from J, the gap between germline ends came to 8 bases. The germline V gene has CDR1 LNHDA and CDR2 SQIVND (reference sequence). CDR3 in amino acids: CASSIAGRTGELFF. In DNA form, the CDR3 reads TGTGCCAGTAGTATAGCGGGAAGGACCGGGGAGCTGTTTTTT.

V and J are TRBV27 and TRBJ1-6; D not certain. The V and J ends lost 2 bases and 5 bases respectively, with 13 bases between them. This CDR3 spans 16 amino acids. Germline CDR1 reads MNHEY; CDR2 reads SMNVEV (reference sequence). The CDR3 region is CASSLHGQEDNSPLHF. CDR3 DNA sequence: TGTGCCAGCAGTTTACACGGCCAAGAGGATAATTCACCCCTCCACTTT.

The chain recombines TRBV6-1 with TRBJ2-7; 7 nucleotides agree with TRBD1. J was trimmed by 3 bases and V by 3 bases; bases with no gene match: 14. The CDR3 has 17 residues. Germline V CDR1 and CDR2: MNHNS, SASEGT. CDR3 sequence (DNA): TGTGCCAGCAGTGACATCCTCGACAGGGACGGCTTCTACGAGCAGTACGTC. It encodes CASSDILDRDGFYEQYV.

This chain joins TRBV7-2 and TRBJ2-2; D is unresolved. V dropped 1 base and J dropped 1 base, with 4 bases sitting between them. CDR3 size: 14 residues. Germline lookup yields CDR1 SGHTA and CDR2 FQGNSA. CDR3 in DNA: TGTGCCAGCAGCTTAGAGCTGAACACCGGGGAGCTGTTTTTT. This gives the protein CASSLELNTGELFF. The whole variable domain, filled in from reference TRBV7-2 and TRBJ2-2, reads GAGVSQSPSNKVTEKGKDVELRCDPISGHTALYWYRQSLGQGLEFLIYFQGNSAPDKSGLPSDRFSAERTGGSVSTLTIQRTQQEDSAVYLCASSLELNTGELFFGEGSRLTVL.

The genes are TRBV19 and TRBJ1-2; 8 bases are a match to TRBD1. Looked up from germline, CDR1 is LNHDA and CDR2 is SQIVND (reference sequence). The CDR3 sequence is 16 residues long. V lost 5 bases to trimming and J lost 3 bases; unmatched junction nucleotides: 11. The CDR3 sequence is CASSPRTGWRDYGYTF. CDR3 DNA sequence: TGTGCCAGTAGTCCCCGGACAGGGTGGAGAGACTATGGCTACACCTTC.

This sequence joins TRBV7-2 and TRBJ1-2; 7 bases fit TRBD1. The trim removed 5 bases at V and 6 bases at J, leaving 6 bases unmatched. This CDR3 contains 13 residues. Germline-derived CDR1 and CDR2 are SGHTA and FQGNSA. CDR3 protein: CASSLQQGDGYTF. Written as DNA, the CDR3 is TGTGCCAGCAGCCTACAGCAGGGGGATGGCTACACCTTC.

The gene calls are TRBV4-3 and TRBJ2-3; TRBD2 matches at 7 bases. V was pared by 3 bases and J by 3 bases, with 12 bases of the junction left unmatched. The germline CDR1 and CDR2 sequences are LGHNA and YSLEER. The CDR3 sequence is 17 residues long. CDR3 amino acids: CASSHSRRIGGTDTQYF. The CDR3, as DNA: TGCGCCAGCAGCCATTCCCGAAGGATCGGGGGGACAGATACGCAGTATTTT.

This chain links TRBV7-2 with TRBJ1-2; 8 positions agree with TRBD1. The CDR3 covers 15 residues. Looked up from germline, CDR1 is SGHTA and CDR2 is FQGNSA. Trimming at V came to 1 base and at J to 7 bases, leaving 8 bases not matched to a gene. The CDR3 sequence: CASSLVYRGGSGYTF. Here the CDR3 DNA reads TGTGCCAGCAGCTTAGTTTACAGGGGGGGTAGTGGCTACACCTTC.

This chain links TRBV4-1 with TRBJ1-1; no clear D. Trimming left V 4 bases short and J 7 bases short, with 19 bases between. The CDR3 is 15 amino acids. CDR1 and CDR2 (germline): MGHRA, YSYEKL. The CDR3 region is CASSPYAGIPLEAFF. The CDR3 coding sequence is TGCGCCAGCAGCCCTTACGCGGGGATCCCCCTTGAAGCTTTCTTT.

The V and J genes are TRBV2 and TRBJ2-2, with TRBD1 matching 8 bases. CDR3 length: 13 amino acids. The V and J ends lost 11 bases and 6 bases, in that order; junction bases with no gene match: 8. Per the germline V gene, CDR1 is SNHLY and CDR2 is FYNNEI. CDR3 coding DNA: TGTGCCGGACAGGGTGCGCGCGCCGGGGAGCTGTTTTTT. Translating it yields CAGQGARAGELFF.

The chain uses TRBV14 and TRBJ1-1, with D possibly being TRBD1 (6 bases). CDR3 length: 13 residues. V was clipped by 7 bases and J by 1 base, with 10 bases between them. Germline V gives CDR1 SGHDN, CDR2 FVKESK. Here the CDR3 DNA reads TGTGCCAGCAAGGGGGGGCAGAACACTGAAGCTTTCTTT. Translation gives CASKGGQNTEAFF.

This chain links TRBV6-5 with TRBJ1-2; a weak D match, TRBD1 (5 bases). The CDR3 sequence is 15 residues long. The V and J ends lost 6 bases and 7 bases respectively, with 21 bases between them. The germline V gene has CDR1 MNHEY and CDR2 SVGAGI. Here the CDR3 reads CASRASTVIRSGYTF. The CDR3 DNA follows: TGTGCCAGCAGGGCTTCGACAGTGATAAGAAGTGGCTACACCTTC.

This rearrangement joins TRBV7-2 to TRBJ1-4; TRBD1 matches 12 bases. Germline CDR1 SGHTA, CDR2 FQGNSA. J lost 8 bases, V lost 5 bases, and 6 bases had no gene match. This CDR3 region has 15 residues. CDR3 protein: CASSATGQGAEKLFF. The CDR3 DNA reads TGTGCCAGCAGCGCGACGGGACAGGGGGCGGAAAAACTGTTTTTT. The full variable domain, completed using reference TRBV7-2 and TRBJ1-4, is GAGVSQSPSNKVTEKGKDVELRCDPISGHTALYWYRQSLGQGLEFLIYFQGNSAPDKSGLPSDRFSAERTGGSVSTLTIQRTQQEDSAVYLCASSATGQGAEKLFFGSGTQLSVL.

This chain uses TRBV6-6 with TRBJ2-3; D may be TRBD2 (6 bases). This CDR3 has 16 amino acids. V was clipped by 2 bases and J by 5 bases, with 17 bases between them. Germline V gives CDR1 MNHNY, CDR2 SVGAGI (reference sequence). CDR3 bases: TGTGCCAGCAGTTACGCCGGGACCGTGGGGGGAGATACGCAGTATTTT. Translating it yields CASSYAGTVGGDTQYF.

The rearrangement uses TRBV28 and TRBJ2-1; 7 nucleotides agree with TRBD1. The CDR3 totals 14 residues. V was pared by 6 bases and J by 0 bases, with 2 bases of the junction left unmatched. From germline, CDR1 is MDHEN and CDR2 SYDVKM. The CDR3 bases are TGTGCCAGCAGGAGACAGGGCTCCTACAATGAGCAGTTCTTC. Translating gives CASRRQGSYNEQFF.

CDR3 in amino acids: CASSWTGGYGYTF. The CDR3 nucleotides read TGTGCCAGCAGTTGGACAGGGGGCTATGGCTACACCTTC. The gene calls are TRBV28 and TRBJ1-2; 10 positions agree with TRBD1. Germline CDR1 is MDHEN and CDR2 is SYDVKM. V dropped 4 bases and J dropped 4; count of bases not matched to a gene: 0. The CDR3 runs 13 residues.

As regards this clone: The CDR3 does not end in the conserved phenylalanine or tryptophan, so this is likely a read error. The genes are TRBV14 and TRBJ1-6; D perhaps matches TRBD1 (5 bases). In germline, CDR1 is SGHDN, CDR2 FVKESK. This CDR3 comprises 15 residues. Trimming removed 4 bases at V and 6 bases at J, with 13 bases between. CDR3 protein: CASSLRQNPNSPLHS. The CDR3 nucleotides are TGTGCCAGCAGCCTCCGACAGAACCCTAATTCACCCCTCCACTCT.

This rearrangement joins TRBV28 to TRBJ1-1; 7 bases map to TRBD1. With V trimmed by 7 bases and J by 4 bases, 6 bases remained unmatched. The CDR3 extends over 13 amino acids. Germline assignment: CDR1 MDHEN and CDR2 SYDVKM. The CDR3 nucleotides are TGTGCCAGCACTAGGAACAGGGGCACTGAAGCTTTCTTT. This translates into CASTRNRGTEAFF.

This sequence joins TRBV19 and TRBJ2-5; TRBD2 is a possible D gene (5 bases). V was cut by 7 bases and J by 1 base, with 16 bases left in between. This CDR3 has 15 residues. The V gene's germline CDR1 is LNHDA and CDR2 SQIVND (reference sequence). CDR3 sequence reads: CASTAYGGLQETQYF. Here the CDR3 DNA reads TGTGCCAGTACCGCCTACGGAGGTCTCCAAGAGACCCAGTACTTC.

The rearrangement links TRBV14 to TRBJ1-2; D is ambiguous. The CDR3 length is 13 residues. The germline gives CDR1 SGHDN, CDR2 FVKESK. Trimming shortened V by 1 base and J by 3 bases, and 6 bases separated the two germline ends. The CDR3 protein is CASSQGLHYGYTF. The DNA of the CDR3 is TGTGCCAGCAGCCAAGGACTTCACTATGGCTACACCTTC.

This chain uses TRBV7-9 with TRBJ1-5; 9 bases are a match to TRBD1. The germline CDR1 and CDR2 sequences are SEHNR and FQNEAQ (reference sequence). V shed 1 base, J shed 3 bases, and the junction held 4 bases outside the gene matches. CDR3 size: 16 residues. The CDR3, as DNA: TGTGCCAGCAGCTTAGAGGGGACAGGGTACAATCAGCCCCAGCATTTT. Translation gives CASSLEGTGYNQPQHF.

J is TRBJ2-5 and V is TRBV9; 8 bases match TRBD1. With 0 bases clipped from V and 3 bases from J, the junction kept 4 bases outside the gene matches. This CDR3 has 15 amino acids. Germline lookup yields CDR1 SGDLS and CDR2 YYNGEE. In DNA form, the CDR3 reads TGTGCCAGCAGCGTAGTCTCAGGGGGCGAAGAGACCCAGTACTTC. Translated, it gives CASSVVSGGEETQYF.